These 32 T cell receptor beta chains were all obtained from the same sample, sequenced in a study of cytomegalovirus exposure and HLA in healthy donors. Clones were sequenced by immunoSEQ multiplex PCR, and TCRdb holds only the in-frame ones, with some missing. The sample has more than 140,000 clones; roughly nine tenths are singletons. Source material: PBMCs. Source of these receptors: a woman aged 18 to 35 in good health and CMV-seropositive.

The chain is built from TRBV9 and TRBJ2-1; D is undetermined. This CDR3 is built from 15 residues. Trimming shortened V by 3 bases and J by 0 bases, and 10 bases separated the two germline ends. In germline, CDR1 is SGDLS, CDR2 YYNGEE. CDR3 sequence reads: CASSAGHGSYNEQFF. The CDR3, as DNA: TGTGCCAGCAGCGCCGGTCACGGCTCCTACAATGAGCAGTTCTTC.

A single count supports this clone. V usage is TRBV28 and J usage is TRBJ2-5; D is perhaps TRBD1 (5 bases). Germline loops: CDR1 MDHEN, CDR2 SYDVKM. The length of the CDR3 is 12 residues. V was trimmed by 8 bases and J by 5 bases, leaving 12 bases between them. Here the CDR3 DNA reads TGTGCCAGCCAGGGCTCCATGGAGACCCAGTACTTC. It yields the protein CASQGSMETQYF.

CDR3 residues: CASGRGQASSGNTIYF. CDR3 bases: TGTGCCAGCGGACGTGGACAAGCCTCCTCTGGAAACACCATATATTTT. The genes are TRBV16 and TRBJ1-3, with D possibly matching TRBD1 (5 bases). This CDR3 spans 16 amino acids. The V end lost 8 bases, the J end lost 0 bases, and 17 bases lay between the germline ends. Germline CDR1 is KGHSY and CDR2 is FQNENV. The full variable domain, its missing parts supplied by reference TRBV16 and TRBJ1-3, is GEEVAQTPKHLVRGEGQKAKLYCAPIKGHSYVFWYQQVLKNEFKFLISFQNENVFDETGMPKERFSAKCLPNSPCSLEIQATKLEDSAVYFCASGRGQASSGNTIYFGEGSWLTVV.

The rearrangement links TRBV9 to TRBJ1-2; the D is unclear. Trimming removed 4 bases at V and 5 bases at J, with 18 bases between. The CDR3 has 15 residues. Germline V CDR1 and CDR2: SGDLS, YYNGEE. For the CDR3, the DNA is TGTGCCAGCAGCCCACGGAGCGACCGGGTATATGGCTACACCTTC. Translation gives CASSPRSDRVYGYTF.

This sequence joins TRBV30 and TRBJ2-1, with TRBD2 matching 8 bases. This CDR3 spans 13 amino acids. V lost 2 bases and J lost 12; bases outside the gene matches: 9. The germline gives CDR1 GTSNPN, CDR2 SVGIG (reference sequence). The DNA for the CDR3 is TGTGCCTGGAGTAAGGGACTAGAGAATCGGCAGTTCTTC. It specifies CAWSKGLENRQFF. Drawing the rest from reference TRBV30 and TRBJ2-1, the complete variable domain is SQTIHQWPATLVQPVGSPLSLECTVEGTSNPNLYWYRQAAGRGLQLLFYSVGIGQISSEVPQNLSASRPQDRQFILSSKKLLLSDSGFYLCAWSKGLENRQFFGPGTRLTVL.

The chain combines TRBV25-1 with TRBJ2-3; TRBD2 agrees at 7 bases. The CDR3 has 17 residues. V dropped 4 bases and J dropped 1; count of bases not matched to a gene: 11. Germline CDR1 is MGHDK and CDR2 is SYGVNS. CDR3 sequence (DNA): TGTGCCAGCAGTGCCCTAGCGTTGGCGGGAGGCACAGATACGCAGTATTTT. Its translation is CASSALALAGGTDTQYF.

The chain combines TRBV7-2 with TRBJ1-4, with TRBD1 as a possible D gene (6 bases). The V end lost 1 base, the J end lost 8 bases, and 14 bases lay between the germline ends. Germline V CDR1 and CDR2: SGHTA, FQGNSA. The CDR3 is 15 amino acids. The CDR3 nucleotides are TGTGCCAGCAGCTTAGACAGGGCCTTGGGGGAAAAACTGTTTTTT. Its protein is CASSLDRALGEKLFF.

The chain combines TRBV6-5 with TRBJ1-2; tentative D call: TRBD1 (6 bases). This CDR3 is 14 amino acids long. The V gene's germline CDR1 is MNHEY and CDR2 SVGAGI. V dropped 3 bases and J dropped 4 bases, with 12 bases sitting between them. CDR3 sequence (DNA): TGTGCCAGCAGTTATGGGGGCCGGGGCTATGGCTACACCTTC. This encodes CASSYGGRGYGYTF.

This chain joins TRBV7-8 and TRBJ2-1; a weak D match, TRBD2 (5 bases). CDR1 is SGHVS and CDR2 is FQNEAQ in the germline V gene. The germline V and J ends were trimmed by 2 bases and 6 bases, with 11 bases remaining between them. The CDR3 has 14 amino acids. The CDR3 DNA follows: TGTGCCAGCAGCTTATCGAGGACTGGCAATGAGCAGTTCTTC. This encodes CASSLSRTGNEQFF.

The chain has TRBV5-4 and TRBJ2-7; TRBD1 aligns across 10 bases. J gave up 3 bases and V 0 bases, and 6 bases lay outside the gene matches. Germline-derived CDR1 and CDR2 are SGHNT and YYREEE (reference sequence). This CDR3 spans 16 amino acids. The CDR3 nucleotides read TGTGCCAGCAGCTTGGTTTCCGGACAGGGGGGCTACGAGCAGTACTTC. Amino acids: CASSLVSGQGGYEQYF.

The chain recombines TRBV9 with TRBJ2-1, with 8 positions matching TRBD2. The V and J ends lost 0 bases and 5 bases, in that order; junction bases with no gene match: 7. CDR1 and CDR2 (germline): SGDLS, YYNGEE. This CDR3 comprises 16 residues. The DNA for the CDR3 is TGTGCCAGCAGCGTAGAAGGGACTAGAGTAGACAATGAGCAGTTCTTC. This sequence encodes CASSVEGTRVDNEQFF.

This chain joins TRBV15 and TRBJ1-1, with D hard to call. With 8 bases removed from V and 1 base from J, the gap between germline ends came to 8 bases. Germline CDR1 and CDR2: LNHNV and YYDKDF (reference sequence). The CDR3 is 12 residues long. The CDR3 is CATEAENTEAFF. CDR3 nucleotide sequence: TGTGCCACCGAGGCAGAGAACACTGAAGCTTTCTTT.

The rearrangement uses TRBV11-2 and TRBJ2-2, with 7 bases fitting TRBD2. From germline, CDR1 is SGHAT and CDR2 FQNNGV. The V segment lost 3 bases and the J segment 5 bases; nucleotides outside the gene matches: 9. This CDR3 is built from 16 residues. The CDR3 region is CASSFRPAGTTGELFF. CDR3 in DNA: TGTGCCAGCAGCTTTCGCCCAGCGGGAACTACCGGGGAGCTGTTTTTT.

The J gene is TRBJ1-2, the V gene TRBV18, with TRBD1 matching 7 bases. After removal of 6 bases from V and 0 bases from J, the junction contained 7 bases not matched to a gene. Germline lookup yields CDR1 KGHSH and CDR2 LQKENI. CDR3 length equals 15 residues. DNA of the CDR3: TGTGCCAGCTCCAAGACAGGGAGCTCTAACTATGGCTACACCTTC. As protein: CASSKTGSSNYGYTF.

This clone has a handful of counts. The V gene is TRBV4-2, the J gene TRBJ2-7; D remains ambiguous. Trimming removed 1 base from V and 3 bases from J, with 7 bases in between. The V gene's germline CDR1 is LGHNA and CDR2 YNFKEQ. The CDR3 runs 13 residues. The CDR3 DNA reads as TGTGCCAGCAGCCAAGTCCAAAACTACGAGCAGTACTTC. Protein: CASSQVQNYEQYF.

The chain links TRBV6-5 to TRBJ1-3; no clear D. Germline CDR1 MNHEY, CDR2 SVGAGI. V was pared by 2 bases and J by 2 bases, with 7 bases between. This CDR3 has 14 amino acids. In DNA form, the CDR3 reads TGTGCCAGCAGTTACGGAGGAGCTGGAAACACCATATATTTT. Its protein is CASSYGGAGNTIYF.

The J gene is TRBJ1-2, the V gene TRBV28, with TRBD1 matching 10 bases. CDR1 and CDR2 from the germline V gene are MDHEN and SYDVKM. Trimming took 6 bases from V and 8 from J; bases not matched to a gene: 15. This CDR3 spans 16 amino acids. The CDR3 loop reads CASSVLHPGTGEGYTF. The CDR3 DNA sequence: TGTGCCAGCAGCGTTCTTCATCCTGGGACAGGGGAAGGCTACACCTTC.

The rearrangement joins TRBV27 to TRBJ2-3; 8 nucleotides align to TRBD1. This CDR3 has 18 residues. V shed 4 bases and J 4 bases; nucleotides not matched to a gene: 16. From germline, CDR1 is MNHEY and CDR2 SMNVEV (reference sequence). The CDR3 DNA reads TGTGCCAGCAGTTCAATATTAGGACAGGGCAGCAGTTCAGATACGCAGTATTTT. Translation: CASSSILGQGSSSDTQYF.

This chain uses TRBV27 with TRBJ1-2; TRBD1 matches 12 bases. Germline assignment: CDR1 MNHEY and CDR2 SMNVEV (reference sequence). This CDR3 is built from 17 residues. After removal of 4 bases from V and 3 bases from J, the junction contained 9 bases not matched to a gene. As DNA, the CDR3 is TGTGCCAGCAGTTCGCTTAGGGGGGACAGGGGGCACTATGGCTACACCTTC. As protein: CASSSLRGDRGHYGYTF.

This sequence joins TRBV7-2 and TRBJ2-7; TRBD2 matches at 9 bases. Trimming cost V 3 bases and J 0 bases; bases outside gene matches: 6. The CDR3 covers 16 residues. Germline V lookup: CDR1 SGHTA, CDR2 FQGNSA. CDR3 nucleotides: TGTGCCAGCAGCTTTGCAACAGCGGGAGGCTCCTACGAGCAGTACTTC. Translation: CASSFATAGGSYEQYF. Drawing the rest from reference TRBV7-2 and TRBJ2-7, the complete variable domain is GAGVSQSPSNKVTEKGKDVELRCDPISGHTALYWYRQSLGQGLEFLIYFQGNSAPDKSGLPSDRFSAERTGGSVSTLTIQRTQQEDSAVYLCASSFATAGGSYEQYFGPGTRLTVT.

CDR3 sequence: CSVDQREGTDTQYF. CDR3 DNA sequence: TGCAGCGTTGACCAGCGGGAGGGCACAGATACGCAGTATTTT. The V gene is TRBV29-1, the J gene TRBJ2-3; TRBD2 matches at 9 bases. V dropped 3 bases and J dropped 1; count of bases not matched to a gene: 2. The CDR3 runs 14 residues. CDR1 SQVTM and CDR2 ANQGSEA come from the germline V gene.

This clone showed up just once. The chain is built from TRBV6-5 and TRBJ2-7, with 8 bases fitting TRBD2. With 6 bases clipped from V and 6 bases from J, the junction kept 13 bases outside the gene matches. Germline CDR1 reads MNHEY; CDR2 reads SVGAGI. This CDR3 spans 15 amino acids. CDR3 region: CASSPRGGEAGEQYF. In nucleotides, the CDR3 is TGTGCCAGCAGCCCTCGGGGGGGCGAAGCGGGCGAGCAGTACTTC.

Concerning this clone: A read error may produce the germline difference seen at one junction end. This chain uses TRBV6-5 with TRBJ2-1; tentatively, D is TRBD2 (5 bases). The CDR3 runs 11 residues. Germline V lookup: CDR1 MNHEY, CDR2 SVGAGI. The CDR3 here is CASTEGRTQVF. The CDR3 DNA follows: TGTGCCAGCACCGAAGGACGGACTCAGGTCTTC.

The gene calls are TRBV11-2 and TRBJ1-1, with no clear D. CDR1 SGHAT and CDR2 FQNNGV come from the germline V gene. V was cut by 5 bases and J by 4 bases, with 14 bases left in between. The CDR3 consists of 14 residues. CDR3 amino acids: CASSPRVPFTEAFF. The CDR3 DNA reads TGTGCCAGCAGCCCACGGGTTCCTTTCACTGAAGCTTTCTTT.

This chain links TRBV28 with TRBJ2-4, with TRBD1 matching 12 bases. The V segment lost 5 bases and the J segment 6 bases; nucleotides outside the gene matches: 8. This CDR3 comprises 16 residues. Germline loops: CDR1 MDHEN, CDR2 SYDVKM. The CDR3 reads CASSDRDRGRINIQYF. CDR3 coding DNA: TGTGCCAGCAGTGACCGGGACAGGGGGCGCATAAACATTCAGTACTTC.

Of note for this clone: A junction end diverges from the germline sequence, so it may reflect a read error. The chain uses TRBV7-7 and TRBJ2-5; no clear D gene. This CDR3 comprises 16 residues. Per the germline V gene, CDR1 is SSHAT and CDR2 is FNYEAQ (reference sequence). This CDR3 is CASSRPLSDNQETQYF. DNA for the CDR3: TGTGCTAGCAGCCGCCCTCTCTCCGACAACCAAGAGACCCAGTACTTC.

This clone appeared once. The chain employs TRBV2 and TRBJ1-6; a weak D match, TRBD1 (6 bases). Germline V gene lookup returns CDR1 SNHLY and CDR2 FYNNEI. With 4 bases removed from V and 1 base from J, the gap between germline ends came to 8 bases. The CDR3 contains 15 residues. Here the CDR3 reads CASSVDRSYNSPLHF. The CDR3, as DNA: TGTGCCAGCAGTGTCGACAGGTCCTATAATTCACCCCTCCACTTT.

The chain joins TRBV7-2 to TRBJ2-7, with D possibly TRBD2 on 6 matching bases. CDR3 length: 17 amino acids. Germline CDR1 and CDR2: SGHTA and FQGNSA. The V end was cut by 2 bases, the J end by 5 bases, with 22 bases between. The CDR3 here is CASSLSRGVGGMDEQYF. In DNA, the CDR3 is TGTGCCAGCAGCTTATCTAGAGGTGTCGGCGGGATGGACGAGCAGTACTTC.

The chain couples TRBV30 to TRBJ1-1, with TRBD1 identical over 11 bases. The V and J ends lost 4 bases and 3 bases, in that order; junction bases with no gene match: 4. Looked up from germline, CDR1 is GTSNPN and CDR2 is SVGIG (reference sequence). The CDR3 sequence is 14 residues long. The DNA of the CDR3 is TGTGCCTGGACCAAGGACAGGGGGCACACTGAAGCTTTCTTT. Protein product: CAWTKDRGHTEAFF.

This clone was counted a single time. This sequence joins TRBV11-2 and TRBJ2-3, with 8 bases aligning to TRBD2. V dropped 5 bases and J dropped 0; count of bases not matched to a gene: 4. Germline V lookup: CDR1 SGHAT, CDR2 FQNNGV. This CDR3 comprises 15 residues. The CDR3 sequence is CASSLRTSSTDTQYF. CDR3 sequence (DNA): TGTGCCAGCAGCCTCAGGACTAGCAGCACAGATACGCAGTATTTT.

The CDR3 region has the DNA TGCAGCGTGGAACAGGGCCGATTCACTGAAGCTTTCTTT. Translation: CSVEQGRFTEAFF. The rearrangement uses TRBV29-1 and TRBJ1-1, with D maybe TRBD1 (6 bases). Germline CDR1 SQVTM, CDR2 ANQGSEA. The CDR3 contains 13 residues. V lost 6 bases and J lost 4, with 15 bases in between.

This clone was detected only once. The chain recombines TRBV5-1 with TRBJ1-2, with 7 bases lining up with TRBD1. The CDR3 spans 12 residues. Trimming at V came to 0 bases and at J to 8 bases, leaving 1 base not matched to a gene. Germline CDR1 reads SGHRS; CDR2 reads YFSETQ. The CDR3 reads CASSLEGQGYTF. The CDR3, as DNA: TGCGCCAGCAGCTTGGAGGGACAGGGCTACACCTTC.